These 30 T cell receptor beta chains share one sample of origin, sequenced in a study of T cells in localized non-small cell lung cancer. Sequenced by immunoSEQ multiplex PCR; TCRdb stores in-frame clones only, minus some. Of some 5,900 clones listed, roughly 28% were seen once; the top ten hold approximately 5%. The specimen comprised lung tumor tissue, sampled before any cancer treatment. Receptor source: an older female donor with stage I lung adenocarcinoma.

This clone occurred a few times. The CDR3 here is CASSWTGGASGYTF. In DNA form, the CDR3 reads TGTGCCAGCAGCTGGACAGGGGGCGCGAGTGGCTACACCTTC. The chain employs TRBV11-3 and TRBJ1-2; 11 bases match TRBD1. This CDR3 is built from 14 residues. V was pared by 4 bases and J by 7 bases, with 5 bases of the junction left unmatched. Germline V gene lookup returns CDR1 SGHNT and CDR2 YENEEA.

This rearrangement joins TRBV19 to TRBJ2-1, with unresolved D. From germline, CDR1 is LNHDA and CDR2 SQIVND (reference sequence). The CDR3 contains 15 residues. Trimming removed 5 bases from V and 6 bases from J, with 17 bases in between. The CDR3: CASSPIPERFNEQFF. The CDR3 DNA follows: TGTGCCAGTAGTCCTATACCCGAAAGATTCAATGAGCAGTTCTTC.

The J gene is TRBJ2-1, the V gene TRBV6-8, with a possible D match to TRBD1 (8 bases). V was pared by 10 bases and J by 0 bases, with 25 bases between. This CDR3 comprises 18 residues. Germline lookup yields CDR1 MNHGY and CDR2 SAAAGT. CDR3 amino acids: CAISVRQGRGSSYNEQFF. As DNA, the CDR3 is TGTGCCATCAGCGTTCGACAGGGGAGGGGGAGCTCCTACAATGAGCAGTTCTTC.

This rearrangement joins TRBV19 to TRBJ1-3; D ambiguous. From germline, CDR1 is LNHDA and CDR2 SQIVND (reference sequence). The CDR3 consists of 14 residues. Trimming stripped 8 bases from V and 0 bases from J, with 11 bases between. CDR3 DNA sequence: TGTGCCAGTGGGAGTATTGTCTCTGGAAACACCATATATTTT. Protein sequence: CASGSIVSGNTIYF.

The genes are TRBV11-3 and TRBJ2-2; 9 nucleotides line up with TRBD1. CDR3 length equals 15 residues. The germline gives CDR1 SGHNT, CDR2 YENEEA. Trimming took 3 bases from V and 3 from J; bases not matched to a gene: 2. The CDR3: CASSFRQGDTGELFF. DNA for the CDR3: TGTGCCAGCAGCTTCCGACAGGGGGACACCGGGGAGCTGTTTTTT.

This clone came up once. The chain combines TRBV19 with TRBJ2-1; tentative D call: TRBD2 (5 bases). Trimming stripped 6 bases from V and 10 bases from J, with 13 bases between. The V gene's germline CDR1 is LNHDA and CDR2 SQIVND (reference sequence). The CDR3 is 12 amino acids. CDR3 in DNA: TGTGCCAGTAGCCCCTCAGCGGTCGAGCAGTTCTTC. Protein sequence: CASSPSAVEQFF.

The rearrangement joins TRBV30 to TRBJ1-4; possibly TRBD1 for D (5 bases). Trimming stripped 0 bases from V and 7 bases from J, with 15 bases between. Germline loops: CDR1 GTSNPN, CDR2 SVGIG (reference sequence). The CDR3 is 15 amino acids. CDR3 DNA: TGTGCCTGGAGTGTCCCCGCCCCCGGGGGTGAAAAACTGTTTTTT. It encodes CAWSVPAPGGEKLFF.

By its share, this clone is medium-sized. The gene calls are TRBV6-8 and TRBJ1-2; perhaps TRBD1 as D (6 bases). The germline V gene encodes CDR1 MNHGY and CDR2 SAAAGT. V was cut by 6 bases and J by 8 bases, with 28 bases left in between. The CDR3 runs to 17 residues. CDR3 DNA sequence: TGTGCCAGCAGATCACCAGCCTTACCGCCCCAGGGGAGGGGCTACACCTTC. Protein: CASRSPALPPQGRGYTF.

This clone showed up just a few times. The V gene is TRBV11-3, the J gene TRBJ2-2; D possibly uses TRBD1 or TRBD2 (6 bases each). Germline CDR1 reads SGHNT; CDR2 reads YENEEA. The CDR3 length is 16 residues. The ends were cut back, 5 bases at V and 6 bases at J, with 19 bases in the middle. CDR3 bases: TGTGCCAGCAGCCCTTTAGATCGGGGGCTAGCCGGGGAGCTGTTTTTT. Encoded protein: CASSPLDRGLAGELFF.

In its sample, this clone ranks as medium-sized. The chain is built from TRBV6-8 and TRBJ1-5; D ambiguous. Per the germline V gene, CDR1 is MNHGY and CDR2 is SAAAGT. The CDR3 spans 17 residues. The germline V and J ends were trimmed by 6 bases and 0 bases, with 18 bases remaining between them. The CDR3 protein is CASSDSRLINSNQPQHF. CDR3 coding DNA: TGTGCCAGCAGCGATTCCCGACTGATTAATAGCAATCAGCCCCAGCATTTT.

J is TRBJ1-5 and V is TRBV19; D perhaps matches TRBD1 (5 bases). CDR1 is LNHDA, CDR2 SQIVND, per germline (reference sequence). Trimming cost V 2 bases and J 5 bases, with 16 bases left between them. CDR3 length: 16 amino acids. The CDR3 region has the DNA TGTGCCAGTAGTATAATGTTGGCGACCAGGGATCAGCCCCAGCATTTT. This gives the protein CASSIMLATRDQPQHF. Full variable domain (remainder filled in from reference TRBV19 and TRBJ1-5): DGGITQSPKYLFRKEGQNVTLSCEQNLNHDAMYWYRQDPGQGLRLIYYSQIVNDFQKGDIAEGYSVSREKKESFPLTVTSAQKNPTAFYLCASSIMLATRDQPQHFGDGTRLSIL.

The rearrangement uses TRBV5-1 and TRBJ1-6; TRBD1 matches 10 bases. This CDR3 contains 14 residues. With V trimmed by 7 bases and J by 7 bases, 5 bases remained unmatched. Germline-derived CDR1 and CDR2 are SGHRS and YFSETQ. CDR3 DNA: TGCGCCAGCGGTTCGGGACAGGGGAATTCACCCCTCCACTTT. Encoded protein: CASGSGQGNSPLHF.

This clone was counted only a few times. CDR3 in amino acids: CASSPAGRVYEQYF. The CDR3 DNA sequence: TGTGCCAGCAGCCCAGCGGGAAGAGTCTACGAGCAGTACTTC. The gene calls are TRBV11-3 and TRBJ2-7; 7 bases map to TRBD2. J lost 3 bases, V lost 5 bases, and 7 bases had no gene match. The CDR3 consists of 14 residues. The germline V gene has CDR1 SGHNT and CDR2 YENEEA. The full variable domain, rest sourced from reference TRBV11-3 and TRBJ2-7, is EAGVVQSPRYKIIEKKQPVAFWCNPISGHNTLYWYLQNLGQGPELLIRYENEEAVDDSQLPKDRFSAERLKGVDSTLKIQPAELGDSAVYLCASSPAGRVYEQYFGPGTRLTVT.

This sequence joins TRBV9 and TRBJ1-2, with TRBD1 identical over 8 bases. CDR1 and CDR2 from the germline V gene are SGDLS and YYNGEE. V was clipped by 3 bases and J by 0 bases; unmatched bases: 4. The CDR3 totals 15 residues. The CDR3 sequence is CASSGTGGPNYGYTF. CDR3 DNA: TGTGCCAGCAGCGGTACAGGGGGTCCTAACTATGGCTACACCTTC.

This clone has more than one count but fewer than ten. CDR3 loop: CAWTRGADGANVLTF. The CDR3 coding sequence is TGTGCCTGGACGCGGGGGGCAGATGGGGCCAACGTCCTGACTTTC. The gene calls are TRBV30 and TRBJ2-6; 8 nucleotides agree with TRBD2. The ends lost 4 bases at V and 3 bases at J; junction bases unmatched: 5. This CDR3 contains 15 residues. Per germline, CDR1 GTSNPN and CDR2 SVGIG (reference sequence). The full variable domain, its missing parts supplied by reference TRBV30 and TRBJ2-6, is SQTIHQWPATLVQPVGSPLSLECTVEGTSNPNLYWYRQAAGRGLQLLFYSVGIGQISSEVPQNLSASRPQDRQFILSSKKLLLSDSGFYLCAWTRGADGANVLTFGAGSRLTVL.

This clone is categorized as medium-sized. The CDR3: CASSYRSDNYEQYF. The CDR3 DNA follows: TGTGCCAGCAGTTACAGGTCCGACAACTACGAGCAGTACTTC. The rearrangement uses TRBV6-8 and TRBJ2-7, with D hard to call. V was shortened by 2 bases and J by 3 bases, with 11 bases between the two germline ends. This CDR3 comprises 14 residues. Germline V gene data show CDR1 as MNHGY and CDR2 as SAAAGT.

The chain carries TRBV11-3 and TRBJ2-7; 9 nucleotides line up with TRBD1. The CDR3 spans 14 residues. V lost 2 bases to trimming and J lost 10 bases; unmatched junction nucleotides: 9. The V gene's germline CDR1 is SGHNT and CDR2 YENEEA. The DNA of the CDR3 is TGTGCCAGCAGCTTAAGAACAACAGGGGGCCCTCAGTACTTC. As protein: CASSLRTTGGPQYF.

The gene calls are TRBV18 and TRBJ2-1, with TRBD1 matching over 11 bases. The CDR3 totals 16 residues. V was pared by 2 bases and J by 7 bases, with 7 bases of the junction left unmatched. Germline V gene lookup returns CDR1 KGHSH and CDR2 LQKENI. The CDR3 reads CASSPGTGGTLNEQFF. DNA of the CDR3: TGTGCCAGCTCACCAGGGACAGGGGGTACCCTAAATGAGCAGTTCTTC.

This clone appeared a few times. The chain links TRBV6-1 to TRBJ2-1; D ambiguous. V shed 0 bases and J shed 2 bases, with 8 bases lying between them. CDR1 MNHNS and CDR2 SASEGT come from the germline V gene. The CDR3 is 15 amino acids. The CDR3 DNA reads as TGTGCCAGCAGTGAAGCCACAGAAGCCTACAATGAGCAGTTCTTC. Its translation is CASSEATEAYNEQFF.

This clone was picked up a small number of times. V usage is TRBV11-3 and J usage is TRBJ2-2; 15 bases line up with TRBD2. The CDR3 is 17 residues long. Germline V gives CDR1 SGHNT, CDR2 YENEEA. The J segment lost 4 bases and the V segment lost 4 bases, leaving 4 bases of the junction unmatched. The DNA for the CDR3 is TGTGCCAGCAGCTCGGGACTAGCGGGGGGTGGCACCGGGGAGCTGTTTTTT. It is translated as CASSSGLAGGGTGELFF. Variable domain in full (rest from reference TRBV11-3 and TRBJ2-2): EAGVVQSPRYKIIEKKQPVAFWCNPISGHNTLYWYLQNLGQGPELLIRYENEEAVDDSQLPKDRFSAERLKGVDSTLKIQPAELGDSAVYLCASSSGLAGGGTGELFFGEGSRLTVL.

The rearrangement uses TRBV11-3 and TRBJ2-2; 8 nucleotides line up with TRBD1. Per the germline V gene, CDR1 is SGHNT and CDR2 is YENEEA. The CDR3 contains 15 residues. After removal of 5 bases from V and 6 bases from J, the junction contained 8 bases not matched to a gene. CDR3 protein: CASSMGQALAGELFF. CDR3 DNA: TGTGCCAGCAGCATGGGACAGGCGTTAGCCGGGGAGCTGTTTTTT.

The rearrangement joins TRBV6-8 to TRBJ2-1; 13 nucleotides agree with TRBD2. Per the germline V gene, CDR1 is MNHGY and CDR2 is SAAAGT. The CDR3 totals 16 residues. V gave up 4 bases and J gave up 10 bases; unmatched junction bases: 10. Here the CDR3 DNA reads TGTGCCAGCAGTTCCCCCGGGACTAGCGGGGTCGGAGAGCAGTTCTTC. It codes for CASSSPGTSGVGEQFF.

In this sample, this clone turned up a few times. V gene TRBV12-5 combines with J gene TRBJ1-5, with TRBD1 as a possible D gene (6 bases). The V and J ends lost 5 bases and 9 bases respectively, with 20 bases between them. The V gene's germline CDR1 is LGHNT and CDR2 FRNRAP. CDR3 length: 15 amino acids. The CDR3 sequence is CASGPPGTSGVPQHF. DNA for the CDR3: TGTGCTAGTGGTCCCCCCGGGACATCGGGAGTGCCCCAGCATTTT.

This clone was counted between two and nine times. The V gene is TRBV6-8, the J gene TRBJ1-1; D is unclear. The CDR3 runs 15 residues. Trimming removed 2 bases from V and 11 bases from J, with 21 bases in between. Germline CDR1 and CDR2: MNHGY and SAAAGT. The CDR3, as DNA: TGTGCCAGCAGTTACGGCGCCCCTGGGTCGATGGTGGCTTTCTTT. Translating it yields CASSYGAPGSMVAFF.

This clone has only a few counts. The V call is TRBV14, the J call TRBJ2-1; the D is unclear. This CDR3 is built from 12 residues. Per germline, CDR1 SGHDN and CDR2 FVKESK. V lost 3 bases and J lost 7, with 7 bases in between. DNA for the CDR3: TGTGCCAGCAGCCAGACGAGAAATGAGCAGTTCTTC. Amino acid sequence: CASSQTRNEQFF.

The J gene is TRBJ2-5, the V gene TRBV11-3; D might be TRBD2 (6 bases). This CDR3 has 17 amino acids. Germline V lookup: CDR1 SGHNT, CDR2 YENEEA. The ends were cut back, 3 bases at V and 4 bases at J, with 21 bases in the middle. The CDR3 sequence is CASSLPGRSWRGETQYF. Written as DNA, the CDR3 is TGTGCCAGCAGCTTGCCGGGACGGTCTTGGAGGGGAGAGACCCAGTACTTC.

Here the CDR3 reads CALWTGGLDGYTF. CDR3 bases: TGTGCCCTCTGGACAGGGGGCTTAGATGGCTACACCTTC. V and J are TRBV6-8 and TRBJ1-2, with 11 nucleotides matching TRBD1. The CDR3 is 13 amino acids. Germline V gene data show CDR1 as MNHGY and CDR2 as SAAAGT. The trim removed 11 bases at V and 6 bases at J, leaving 8 bases unmatched.

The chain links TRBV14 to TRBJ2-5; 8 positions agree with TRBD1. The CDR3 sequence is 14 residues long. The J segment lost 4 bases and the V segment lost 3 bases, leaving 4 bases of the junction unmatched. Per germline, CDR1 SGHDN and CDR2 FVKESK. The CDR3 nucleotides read TGTGCCAGCAGCCAGAGTGGACAGGGAGAGACCCAGTACTTC. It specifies CASSQSGQGETQYF.

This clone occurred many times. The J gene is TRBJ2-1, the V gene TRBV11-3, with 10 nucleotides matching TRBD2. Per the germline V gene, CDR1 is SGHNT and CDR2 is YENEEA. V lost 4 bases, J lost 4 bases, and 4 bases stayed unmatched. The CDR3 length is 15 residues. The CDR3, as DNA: TGTGCCAGCAGCTCCCGACTAGCGGGTTACAATGAGCAGTTCTTC. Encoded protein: CASSSRLAGYNEQFF.

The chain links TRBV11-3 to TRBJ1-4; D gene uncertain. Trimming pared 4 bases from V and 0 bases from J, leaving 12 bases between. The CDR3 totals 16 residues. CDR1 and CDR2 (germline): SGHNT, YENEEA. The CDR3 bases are TGTGCCAGCAGCTCTGGGTCCTCAGCAACTAATGAAAAACTGTTTTTT. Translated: CASSSGSSATNEKLFF.